The next 11 T cell receptor beta chains were all read from a single sample in a study of cytomegalovirus exposure and HLA in healthy donors. Repertoires were generated with immunoSEQ multiplex PCR, while TCRdb's copy carries only in-frame clones and drops some. The table shows around 220,000 clones, with about 86% occurring only once. The material sequenced was PBMCs. These receptors were collected from a young woman in good health and CMV-seronegative.

The V call is TRBV12-5, the J call TRBJ2-1; the match to TRBD2 covers 12 bases. The CDR3 runs to 14 residues. With 7 bases clipped from V and 7 bases from J, the junction kept 5 bases outside the gene matches. CDR1 is LGHNT, CDR2 FRNRAP, per germline. CDR3 in DNA: TGTGCTAGTGCCTCAGGACTAGCGGGAAATGAGCAGTTCTTC. Its protein is CASASGLAGNEQFF.

The chain is built from TRBV4-2 and TRBJ1-1; 9 nucleotides line up with TRBD1. This CDR3 contains 16 residues. CDR1 is LGHNA and CDR2 is YNFKEQ in the germline V gene. J was trimmed by 6 bases and V by 3 bases; bases with no gene match: 11. CDR3 loop: CASSQVPGTGTAEAFF. CDR3 DNA: TGTGCCAGCAGCCAGGTACCCGGGACAGGGACCGCTGAAGCTTTCTTT.

This clone was seen once. A read error may produce the germline difference seen at one junction end. The genes are TRBV7-7 and TRBJ2-5; D might be TRBD1 (5 bases). This CDR3 region has 14 residues. In germline, CDR1 is SSHAT, CDR2 FNYEAQ (reference sequence). The CDR3 DNA reads as TGTGCTAGCAGCCTAACTGGACAAGGAGAGACCCAGTACTTC. Protein: CASSLTGQGETQYF.

V is TRBV9 and J is TRBJ2-1; 13 nucleotides line up with TRBD2. Germline trimming cut 7 bases from V and 2 bases from J; bases unmatched to any gene: 12. Germline values: CDR1 SGDLS, CDR2 YYNGEE. This CDR3 is built from 18 residues. CDR3 DNA: TGTGCCAGCTTCGTCCTCGGACTAGCGGGAGTCGCCTACAATGAGCAGTTCTTC. Amino acid sequence: CASFVLGLAGVAYNEQFF.

This sequence joins TRBV5-1 and TRBJ2-7; no definite D call. The CDR3 consists of 14 residues. V was shortened by 4 bases and J by 0 bases, with 11 bases between the two germline ends. CDR1 is SGHRS, CDR2 YFSETQ, per germline. CDR3 residues: CASSPDTNSYEQYF. The CDR3 DNA is TGCGCCAGCAGCCCTGACACCAACTCCTACGAGCAGTACTTC.

CDR3 amino acids: CASSYSGPSGNTIYF. The CDR3 bases are TGTGCCAGCAGTTACTCGGGGCCCTCTGGAAACACCATATATTTT. This sequence joins TRBV6-5 and TRBJ1-3, with D possibly being TRBD1 (5 bases). V dropped 0 bases and J dropped 0 bases, with 6 bases sitting between them. The CDR3 length is 15 residues. Germline-derived CDR1 and CDR2 are MNHEY and SVGAGI.

V usage is TRBV4-1 and J usage is TRBJ2-3; 7 nucleotides match TRBD2. The germline CDR1 and CDR2 sequences are MGHRA and YSYEKL. This CDR3 spans 17 amino acids. Trimming removed 11 bases from V and 1 base from J; junction bases left unmatched: 18. CDR3 sequence: CAVGRRTQEAGTDTQYF. The CDR3 region has the DNA TGCGCCGTCGGGAGGAGGACCCAAGAGGCCGGCACAGATACGCAGTATTTT.

The chain links TRBV5-6 to TRBJ1-2; no reliable D call. The germline CDR1 and CDR2 sequences are SGHDT and YYEEEE. V lost 0 bases to trimming and J lost 4 bases, with 10 bases between them. CDR3 length equals 14 residues. In nucleotides, the CDR3 is TGTGCCAGCAGCTTGGTCGCGGCTAGCTATGGCTACACCTTC. As protein: CASSLVAASYGYTF.

This clone was detected a few times. The chain combines TRBV21-1 with TRBJ1-3; the table gives TRBD1 as D, unverified against the DNA. TRBV21-1 is shown as a pseudogene. The CDR3 has 19 residues. This CDR3 is CASSKQRRGGQSSGNTIYF. The CDR3 coding sequence is TGTGCCAGCAGCAAACAAAGGAGAGGGGGACAGTCCTCTGGAAACACCATATATTTT.

This clone was observed a single time. The chain employs TRBV6-6 and TRBJ2-7; perhaps TRBD1 as D (6 bases). Between the trimmed V and J ends, which lost 7 bases and 5 bases, there was a span of 15 bases. Germline V gives CDR1 MNHNY, CDR2 SVGAGI (reference sequence). The CDR3 is 13 amino acids. The DNA for the CDR3 is TGTGCCAGCATGAAGGACAGTCTGAACGAGCAGTACTTC. Amino acid sequence: CASMKDSLNEQYF.

The chain employs TRBV19 and TRBJ2-3; D gene ambiguous. The CDR3 runs 13 residues. Trimming shortened V by 6 bases and J by 2 bases, and 9 bases separated the two germline ends. Per the germline V gene, CDR1 is LNHDA and CDR2 is SQIVND (reference sequence). The CDR3 bases are TGTGCCAGTAGGAGTCCCCCCACAGATACGCAGTATTTT. As protein: CASRSPPTDTQYF. The full variable domain, completed using reference TRBV19 and TRBJ2-3, is DGGITQSPKYLFRKEGQNVTLSCEQNLNHDAMYWYRQDPGQGLRLIYYSQIVNDFQKGDIAEGYSVSREKKESFPLTVTSAQKNPTAFYLCASRSPPTDTQYFGPGTRLTVL.